This T cell receptor beta chain is drawn from a study of T cell responses to AZD1222 COVID-19 vaccine. V was trimmed by 7 bases and J by 2 bases, leaving 8 bases between them. The CDR3 consists of 11 residues. The germline V gene encodes CDR1 DFQATT and CDR2 SNEGSKA (reference sequence). Produced via immunoSEQ multiplex PCR; TCRdb's table is partial and in-frame only. Altogether 150,000 to 200,000 clones are present, 90% to 95% being singletons, with the ten largest covering roughly 1.7%. This clone was counted a single time. This chain joins TRBV20-1 and TRBJ1-1, with D unresolved. Sequencing was performed on peripheral blood, taken 28 days after the second AZD1222 dose. This clonotype was sampled from an adult who received the AZD1222 COVID-19 vaccine. For the CDR3, the DNA is TGCAGTGGGTCCGACAACACTGAAGCTTTCTTT. Translating gives CSGSDNTEAFF.